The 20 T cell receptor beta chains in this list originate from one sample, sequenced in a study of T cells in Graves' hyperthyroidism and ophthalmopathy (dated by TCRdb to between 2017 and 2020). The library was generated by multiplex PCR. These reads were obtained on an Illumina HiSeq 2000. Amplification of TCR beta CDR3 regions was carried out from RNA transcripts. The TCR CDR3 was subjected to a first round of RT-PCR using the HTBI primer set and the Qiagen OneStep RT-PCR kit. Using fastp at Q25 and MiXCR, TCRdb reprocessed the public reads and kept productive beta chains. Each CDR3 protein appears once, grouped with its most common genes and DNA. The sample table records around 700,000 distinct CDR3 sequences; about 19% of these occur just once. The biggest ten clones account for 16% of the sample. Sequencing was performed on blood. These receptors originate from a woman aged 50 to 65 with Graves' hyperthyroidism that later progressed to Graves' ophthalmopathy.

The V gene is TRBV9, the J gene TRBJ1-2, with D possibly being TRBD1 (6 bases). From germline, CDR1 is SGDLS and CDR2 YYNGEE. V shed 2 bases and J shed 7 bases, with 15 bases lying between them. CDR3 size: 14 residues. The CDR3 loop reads CASSVLTGSFGYTF. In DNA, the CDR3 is TGTGCCAGCAGCGTGCTTACAGGGTCCTTTGGCTACACCTTC.

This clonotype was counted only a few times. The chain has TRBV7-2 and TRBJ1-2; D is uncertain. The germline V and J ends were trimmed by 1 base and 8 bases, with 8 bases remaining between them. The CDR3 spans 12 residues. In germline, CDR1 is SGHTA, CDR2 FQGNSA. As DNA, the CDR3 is TGTGCCAGCAGCTTAGTAGCGGAAGGCTACACCTTC. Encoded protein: CASSLVAEGYTF.

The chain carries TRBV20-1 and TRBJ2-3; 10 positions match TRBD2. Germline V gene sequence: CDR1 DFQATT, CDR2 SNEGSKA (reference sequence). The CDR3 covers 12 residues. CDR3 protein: CRSSGGPGTQYF. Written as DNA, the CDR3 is TGCAGATCTAGCGGGGGCCCCGGCACGCAGTATTTT.

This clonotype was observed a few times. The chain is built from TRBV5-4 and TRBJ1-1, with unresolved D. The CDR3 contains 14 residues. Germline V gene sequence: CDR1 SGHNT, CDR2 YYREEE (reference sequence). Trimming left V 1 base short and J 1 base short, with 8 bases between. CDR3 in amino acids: CASSLFSENTEAFF. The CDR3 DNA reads TGTGCCAGCAGCTTGTTTTCAGAGAACACTGAAGCTTTCTTT.

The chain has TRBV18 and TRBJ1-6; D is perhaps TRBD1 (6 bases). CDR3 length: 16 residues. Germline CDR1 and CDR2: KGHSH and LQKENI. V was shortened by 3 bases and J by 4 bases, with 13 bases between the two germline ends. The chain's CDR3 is CASSPGTTLYNSPLHF. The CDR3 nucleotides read TGTGCCAGCTCACCGGGGACAACTCTTTATAATTCACCCCTCCACTTT.

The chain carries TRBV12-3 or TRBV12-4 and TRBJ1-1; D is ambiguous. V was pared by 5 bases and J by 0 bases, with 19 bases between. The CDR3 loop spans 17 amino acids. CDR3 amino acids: CASSLSPCVSLNTEAFF. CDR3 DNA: TGTGCCAGCAGTCTATCACCGTGTGTCAGCTTGAACACTGAAGCTTTCTTT.

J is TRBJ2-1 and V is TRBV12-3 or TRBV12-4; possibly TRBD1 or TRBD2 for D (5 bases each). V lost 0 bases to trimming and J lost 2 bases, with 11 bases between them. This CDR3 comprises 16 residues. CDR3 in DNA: TGTGCCAGCAGTTTAGCCCTCGGGGCTGCCTACAATGAGCAGTTCTTC. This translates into CASSLALGAAYNEQFF.

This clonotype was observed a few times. CDR3 DNA sequence: TGCAGTGCTAGAAGACAGGGACGGCGTGAAAAACTGTTTTTT. Protein: CSARRQGRREKLFF. The chain joins TRBV20-1 to TRBJ1-4, with 7 bases fitting TRBD1. Germline V lookup: CDR1 DFQATT, CDR2 SNEGSKA (reference sequence). The length of the CDR3 is 14 residues. Losses at the gene ends were 2 bases for V and 7 bases for J; bases not matched to a gene: 7.

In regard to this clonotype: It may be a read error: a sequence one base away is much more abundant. CDR3 loop: CASRQAGAYTGTQYF. CDR3 DNA: TGTGCCAGCAGGCAAGCGGGGGCCTACACAGGTACGCAGTATTTT. V usage is TRBV28 and J usage is TRBJ2-3; TRBD2 agrees at 8 bases. The CDR3 has 15 residues. Germline V lookup: CDR1 MDHEN, CDR2 SYDVKM.

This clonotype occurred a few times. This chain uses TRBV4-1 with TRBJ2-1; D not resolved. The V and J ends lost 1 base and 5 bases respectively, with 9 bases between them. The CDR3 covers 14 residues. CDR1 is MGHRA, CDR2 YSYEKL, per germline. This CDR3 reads CASSQVGYNNEQFF. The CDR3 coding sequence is TGCGCCAGCAGCCAAGTAGGGTACAACAATGAGCAGTTCTTC.

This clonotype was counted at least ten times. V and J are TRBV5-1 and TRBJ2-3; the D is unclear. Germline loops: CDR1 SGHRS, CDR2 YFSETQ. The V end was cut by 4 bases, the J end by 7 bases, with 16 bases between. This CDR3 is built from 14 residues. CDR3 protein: CASSAVGDSNTQYF. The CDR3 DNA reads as TGCGCCAGCAGCGCCGTTGGTGATTCAAATACGCAGTATTTT.

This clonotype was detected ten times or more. Written as DNA, the CDR3 is TGTGCCAGCAGCCTCGGACACGCGAACACTGAAGCTTTCTTT. This sequence encodes CASSLGHANTEAFF. V usage is TRBV11-2 and J usage is TRBJ1-1; a weak D match, TRBD1 (5 bases). V was clipped by 5 bases and J by 1 base, with 11 bases between them. CDR3 length: 14 amino acids. CDR1 is SGHAT, CDR2 FQNNGV, per germline. Filled out from reference TRBV11-2 and TRBJ1-1, the complete variable domain reads EAGVAQSPRYKIIEKRQSVAFWCNPISGHATLYWYQQILGQGPKLLIQFQNNGVVDDSQLPKDRFSAERLKGVDSTLKIQPAKLEDSAVYLCASSLGHANTEAFFGQGTRLTVV.

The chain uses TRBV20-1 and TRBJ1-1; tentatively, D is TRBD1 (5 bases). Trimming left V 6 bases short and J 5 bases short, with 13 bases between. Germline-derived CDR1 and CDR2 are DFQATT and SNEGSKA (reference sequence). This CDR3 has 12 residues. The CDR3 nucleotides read TGCAGTGCCACCGTGGGGGGGACTGAAGCTTTCTTT. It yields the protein CSATVGGTEAFF.

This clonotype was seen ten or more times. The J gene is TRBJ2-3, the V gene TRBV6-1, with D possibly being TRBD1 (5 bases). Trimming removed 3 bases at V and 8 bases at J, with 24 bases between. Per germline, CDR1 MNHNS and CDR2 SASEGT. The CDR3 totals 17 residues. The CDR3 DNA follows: TGTGCCAGCAGTGAGGAGCGTGGCTCTAGAAGTAGGGGTACGCAGTATTTT. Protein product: CASSEERGSRSRGTQYF.

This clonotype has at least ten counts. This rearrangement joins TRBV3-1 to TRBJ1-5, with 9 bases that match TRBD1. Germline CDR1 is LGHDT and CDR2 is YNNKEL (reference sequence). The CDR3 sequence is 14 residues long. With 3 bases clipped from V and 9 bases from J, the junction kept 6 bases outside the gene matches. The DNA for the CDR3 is TGTGCCAGCAGCCAGTCGGGACAGGGAGCGCCCCAGCATTTT. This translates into CASSQSGQGAPQHF.

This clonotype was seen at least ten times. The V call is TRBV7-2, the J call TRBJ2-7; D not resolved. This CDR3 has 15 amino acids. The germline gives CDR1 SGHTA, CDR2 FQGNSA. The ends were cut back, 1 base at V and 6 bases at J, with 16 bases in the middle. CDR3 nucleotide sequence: TGTGCCAGCAGCTTAGTTTTAGGTGTTGGGGTCGAGCAGTACTTC. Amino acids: CASSLVLGVGVEQYF.

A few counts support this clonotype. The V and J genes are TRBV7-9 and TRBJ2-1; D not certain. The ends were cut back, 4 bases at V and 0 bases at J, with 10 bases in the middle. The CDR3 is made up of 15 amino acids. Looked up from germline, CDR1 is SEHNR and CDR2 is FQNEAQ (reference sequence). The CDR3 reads CASSSKRDSYNEQFF. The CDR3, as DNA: TGTGCCAGCAGCTCCAAAAGGGACTCCTACAATGAGCAGTTCTTC.

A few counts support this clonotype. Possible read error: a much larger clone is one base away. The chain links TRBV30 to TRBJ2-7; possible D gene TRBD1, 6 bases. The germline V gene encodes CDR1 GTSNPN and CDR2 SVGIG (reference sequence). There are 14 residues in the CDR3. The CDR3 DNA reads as TGTGCCTGGGGTGTCACACTCAGGGGTTACGAGCAGTACTTC. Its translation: CAWGVTLRGYEQYF.

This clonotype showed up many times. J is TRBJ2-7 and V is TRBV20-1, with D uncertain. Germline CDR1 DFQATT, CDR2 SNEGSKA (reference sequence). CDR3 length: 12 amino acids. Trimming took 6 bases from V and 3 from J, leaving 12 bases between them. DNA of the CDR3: TGCAGTGCCGATCGGGTCCTCTACGAGCAGTACTTC. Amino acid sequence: CSADRVLYEQYF.

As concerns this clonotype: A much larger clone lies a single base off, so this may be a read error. CDR3 sequence reads: CASSYEGFGNAEAFF. CDR3 sequence (DNA): TGTGCCAGCAGTTACGAGGGATTCGGGAACGCTGAAGCTTTCTTT. This rearrangement joins TRBV6-5 to TRBJ1-1; D unresolved. The V gene's germline CDR1 is MNHEY and CDR2 SVGAGI. This CDR3 is 15 amino acids long.